This TCR beta chain was recorded in a study of identifying expanded T cells in peripheral blood (dated by TCRdb to about 2019). Regarding the study in general: Technical replicates were generated by sequencing separate aliquots of the same genomic DNA pool, with four replicates compared pairwise.

During the collection period, no infections or other immune events were recorded for the healthy donors. Healthy-donor blood repertoires served as a training cohort to calibrate time-dependent variance in a beta-binomial model of T-cell clone differential abundance. The training cohort comprised approximately ten healthy donors, 3 female and 7 male. The donors were between roughly 25 and 65 years old, with an average age of roughly 41 years. Whole blood from each healthy donor was obtained from a commercial supplier and was collected at three time points approximately 13 days apart. For immunosequencing, genomic DNA was extracted from whole blood that had not been sorted. Findings and caveats that apply to the study as a whole: The beta-binomial model significantly reduced the number of clones called differentially abundant and the false-positive rate across all healthy-donor time intervals. It was expected by the authors that biological variance in healthy repertoires might increase further over much longer intervals, such as months to years. Variance in clone template counts between approximately two-week samples significantly increased with total template count across all healthy donors. The binomial model flagged approximately 1.2 differentially abundant clones between technical replicates, compared with approximately 16 over approximately 2 weeks and approximately 18 over roughly 4 weeks.

A remark on this clone: The specificity of this receptor is unknown. Nothing much larger sits one base from this clone, and base qualities are not available.

The immunoSEQ Assay, which uses bias-controlled multiplex PCR amplification of genomic DNA, was used to profile TCRbeta CDR3 regions. In the original analysis: The absolute abundance of each unique TCRbeta CDR3 region was quantified after sequences were collapsed and filtered. Differential abundance was tested with a binomial (Fisher-equivalent) model and with a beta-binomial model adding time-dependent variance fitted from healthy donors. Clones with fewer than 5 combined templates were removed, and a clone was called differentially abundant if the clone's Benjamini-Hochberg FDR was below 0.01. The form v = (b*log(k)+a)^2 was used to model beta-binomial variance as a function of total template count across the two samples. TCRdb took this table from immuneACCESS and kept in-frame rearrangements with V and J called. Such tables lack part of the clones; where checked against another copy, unresolved V genes explain under half of the gap, and the rest is unexplained. V and J calls plus clone size are reproduced from that table; the DNA served to infer D and trimming. The sample has around 100,000 clones on record, 85% to 90% of them singletons. The ten largest clones capture 15% to 20% of the sample.

Clipping removes 5 bases from V and 3 bases from J, with 6 as the unmatched junction base count. The CDR3 starts with the cysteine, ends with the phenylalanine, and has 16 residues. The DNA shown is the 48-base CDR3, in frame from base 1. The germline V gene provides CDR1 LGHNA and CDR2 YNFKEQ. The chain couples TRBV4-2 to TRBJ2-3, and 12 junctional nucleotides match TRBD2. The sequencing input was blood. The source is a person between 18 and 69 years old in good health. The nucleotide sequence reads as follows: TGTGCCAGCAGCTCTCTAGGACTAGCGGGGACAGATACGCAGTATTTT. Its protein product is CASSSLGLAGTDTQYF.